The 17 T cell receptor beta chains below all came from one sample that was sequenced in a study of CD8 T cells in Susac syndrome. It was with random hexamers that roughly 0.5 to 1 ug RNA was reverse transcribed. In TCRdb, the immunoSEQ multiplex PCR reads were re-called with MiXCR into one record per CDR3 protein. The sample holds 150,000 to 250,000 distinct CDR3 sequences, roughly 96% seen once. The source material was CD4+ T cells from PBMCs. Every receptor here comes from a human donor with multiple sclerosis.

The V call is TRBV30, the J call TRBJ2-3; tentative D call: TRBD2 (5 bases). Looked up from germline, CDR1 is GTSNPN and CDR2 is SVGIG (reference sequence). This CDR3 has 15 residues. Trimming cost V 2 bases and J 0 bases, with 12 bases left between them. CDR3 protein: CAWSIQRPSTDTQYF. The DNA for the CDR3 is TGTGCCTGGAGTATCCAGCGGCCAAGCACAGATACGCAGTATTTT. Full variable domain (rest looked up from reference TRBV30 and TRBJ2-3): SQTIHQWPATLVQPVGSPLSLECTVEGTSNPNLYWYRQAAGRGLQLLFYSVGIGQISSEVPQNLSASRPQDRQFILSSKKLLLSDSGFYLCAWSIQRPSTDTQYFGPGTRLTVL.

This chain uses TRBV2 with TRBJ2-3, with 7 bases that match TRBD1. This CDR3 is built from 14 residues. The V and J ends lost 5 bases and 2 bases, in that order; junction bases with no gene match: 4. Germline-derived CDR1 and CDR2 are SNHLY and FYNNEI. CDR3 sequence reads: CASSLQGITDTQYF. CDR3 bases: TGTGCCAGCAGTTTACAGGGGATCACAGATACGCAGTATTTT.

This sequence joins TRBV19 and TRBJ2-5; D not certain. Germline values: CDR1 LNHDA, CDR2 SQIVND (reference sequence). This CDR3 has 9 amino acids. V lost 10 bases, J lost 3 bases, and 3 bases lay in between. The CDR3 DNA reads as TGTGCCACGGAAGAGACCCAGTACTTC. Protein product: CATEETQYF.

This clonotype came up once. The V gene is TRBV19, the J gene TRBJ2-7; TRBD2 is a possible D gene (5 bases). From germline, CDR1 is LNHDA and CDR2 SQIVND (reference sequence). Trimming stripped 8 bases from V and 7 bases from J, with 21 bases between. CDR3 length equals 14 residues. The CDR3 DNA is TGTGCCAGTCGCAGATCCGCCGAGGGTCGAGAGCAGTACTTC. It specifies CASRRSAEGREQYF.

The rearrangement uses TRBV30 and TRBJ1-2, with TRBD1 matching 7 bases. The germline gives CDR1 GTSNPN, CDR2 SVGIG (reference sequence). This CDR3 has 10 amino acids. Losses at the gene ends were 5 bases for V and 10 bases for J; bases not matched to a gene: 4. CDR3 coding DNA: TGTGCCTGGGGACAGGTAGACTACACCTTC. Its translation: CAWGQVDYTF.

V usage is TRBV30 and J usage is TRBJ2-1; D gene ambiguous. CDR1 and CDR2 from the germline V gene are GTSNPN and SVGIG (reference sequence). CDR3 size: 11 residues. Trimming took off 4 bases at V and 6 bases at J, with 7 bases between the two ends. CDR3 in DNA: TGTGCCTGGACTCAGCTCAATGAGCAGTTCTTC. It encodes CAWTQLNEQFF.

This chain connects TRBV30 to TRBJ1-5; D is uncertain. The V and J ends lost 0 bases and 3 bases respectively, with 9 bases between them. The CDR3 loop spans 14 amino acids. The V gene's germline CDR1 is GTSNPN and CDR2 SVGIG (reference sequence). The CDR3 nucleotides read TGTGCCTGGAGTGTAGGGCAGTACAATCAGCCCCAGCATTTT. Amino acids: CAWSVGQYNQPQHF. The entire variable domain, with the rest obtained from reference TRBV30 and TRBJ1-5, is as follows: SQTIHQWPATLVQPVGSPLSLECTVEGTSNPNLYWYRQAAGRGLQLLFYSVGIGQISSEVPQNLSASRPQDRQFILSSKKLLLSDSGFYLCAWSVGQYNQPQHFGDGTRLSIL.

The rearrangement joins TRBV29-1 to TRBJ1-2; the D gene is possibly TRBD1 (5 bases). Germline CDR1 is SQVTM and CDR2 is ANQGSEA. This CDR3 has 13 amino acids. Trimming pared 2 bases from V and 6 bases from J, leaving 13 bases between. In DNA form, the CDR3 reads TGCAGCGTTGAATCGGCAGGGCTTAATGGCTACACCTTC. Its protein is CSVESAGLNGYTF.

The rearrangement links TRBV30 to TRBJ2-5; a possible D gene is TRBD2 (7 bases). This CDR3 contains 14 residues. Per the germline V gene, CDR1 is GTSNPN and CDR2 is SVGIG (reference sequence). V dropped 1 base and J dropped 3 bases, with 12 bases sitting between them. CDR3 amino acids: CAWSAGGQKETQYF. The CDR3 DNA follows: TGTGCCTGGAGTGCGGGGGGACAAAAAGAGACCCAGTACTTC.

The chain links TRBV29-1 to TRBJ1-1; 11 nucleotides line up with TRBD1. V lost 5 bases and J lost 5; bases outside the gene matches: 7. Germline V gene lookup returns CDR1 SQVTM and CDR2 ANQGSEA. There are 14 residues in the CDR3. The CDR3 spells CSVHGQGAVTEAFF. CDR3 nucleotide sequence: TGCAGCGTTCACGGACAGGGGGCAGTGACTGAAGCTTTCTTT.

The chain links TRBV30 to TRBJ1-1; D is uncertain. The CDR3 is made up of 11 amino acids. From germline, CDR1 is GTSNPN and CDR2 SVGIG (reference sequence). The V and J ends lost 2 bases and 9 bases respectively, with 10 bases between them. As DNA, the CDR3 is TGTGCCTGGAGTACATGGACCCAAGCTTTCTTT. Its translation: CAWSTWTQAFF. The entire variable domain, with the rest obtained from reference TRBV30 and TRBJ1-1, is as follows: SQTIHQWPATLVQPVGSPLSLECTVEGTSNPNLYWYRQAAGRGLQLLFYSVGIGQISSEVPQNLSASRPQDRQFILSSKKLLLSDSGFYLCAWSTWTQAFFGQGTRLTVV.

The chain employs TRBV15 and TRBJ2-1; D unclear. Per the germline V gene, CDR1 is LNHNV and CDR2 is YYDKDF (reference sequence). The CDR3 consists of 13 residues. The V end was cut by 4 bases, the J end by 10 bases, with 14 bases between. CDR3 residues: CATSISLGREQFF. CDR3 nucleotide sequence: TGTGCCACCAGCATAAGCCTCGGACGGGAGCAGTTCTTC.

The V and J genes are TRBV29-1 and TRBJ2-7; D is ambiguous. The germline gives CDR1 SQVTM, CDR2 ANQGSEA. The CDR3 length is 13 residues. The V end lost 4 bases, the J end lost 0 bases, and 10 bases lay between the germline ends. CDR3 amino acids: CSVAKGNSYEQYF. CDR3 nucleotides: TGCAGCGTTGCGAAGGGCAACTCCTACGAGCAGTACTTC.

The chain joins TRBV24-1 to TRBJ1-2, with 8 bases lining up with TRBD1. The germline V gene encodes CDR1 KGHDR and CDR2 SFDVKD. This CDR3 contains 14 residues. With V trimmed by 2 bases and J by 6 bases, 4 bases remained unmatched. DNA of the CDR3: TGTGCCACCAGTGATTCGGACAGGGTCCATGGCTACACCTTC. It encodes CATSDSDRVHGYTF.

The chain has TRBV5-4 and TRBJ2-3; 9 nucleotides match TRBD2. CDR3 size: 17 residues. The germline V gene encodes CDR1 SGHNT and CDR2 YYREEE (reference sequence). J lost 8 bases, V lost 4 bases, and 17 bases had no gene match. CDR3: CASSRPSRRGGRGTQYF. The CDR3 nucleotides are TGTGCCAGCAGCCGGCCAAGTCGGCGGGGGGGCCGAGGTACGCAGTATTTT.

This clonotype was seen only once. The CDR3 protein is CASSPRGQYNEQFF. DNA for the CDR3: TGTGCCAGCAGTCCAAGGGGACAGTACAATGAGCAGTTCTTC. V usage is TRBV2 and J usage is TRBJ2-1; 7 bases are a match to TRBD1. Per the germline V gene, CDR1 is SNHLY and CDR2 is FYNNEI. Trimming took 5 bases from V and 4 from J; bases not matched to a gene: 5. This CDR3 comprises 14 residues.

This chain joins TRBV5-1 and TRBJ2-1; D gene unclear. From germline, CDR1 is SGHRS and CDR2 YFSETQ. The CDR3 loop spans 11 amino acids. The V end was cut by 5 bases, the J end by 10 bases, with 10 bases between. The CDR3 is CASSGVREQFF. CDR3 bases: TGCGCCAGCAGTGGGGTTCGAGAGCAGTTCTTC.